Sequencing of this T cell receptor beta chain was carried out in a study of T cells after yellow fever vaccination (dated by TCRdb to between 2018 and 2020). Broadly, across the study: The SMART-Seq v4 Ultra Low Input RNA kit was used to prepare libraries from fractions with low cell numbers. To follow T-cell clones before and after primary and booster YFV17D yellow fever vaccination, bulk TCR alpha and beta repertoires were sequenced over time. The cohort comprised two healthy male donors, one aged 18 to 29 and one aged 30 to 40 years. Blood was collected at multiple timepoints before and after primary and secondary immunization, and bulk PBMC replicates and cell subsets were isolated. The investigation overall reported the following: Because the study included only a couple of donors, the extent to which the findings can be generalized is limited. Computational filtering was needed because FACS-sorted repertoires could contain abundant contaminating clonotypes from the bulk population. The secondary T-cell response was found to be weaker but faster than the primary response, with a peak reached on day 5 rather than on day 15. Most clones expanded after primary vaccination (approximately 96% of CD4 and around 88% of CD8) were re-detected after the booster, suggesting that broad memory maintenance occurred. A small share of clonotypes occurred in both CD4 and CD8 compartments, likely arising from convergent recombination.

Data came from an Illumina NovaSeq 6000. TCR cDNA was made using 5'RACE template switching, a step that added a universal primer site and unique molecular identifiers. cDNA synthesis was primed from both the TCR alpha and TCR beta constant segments. Two PCR steps were used to amplify libraries, with sample barcodes and sequencing adapters being added in the second step. Sequencing of libraries was done on Illumina HiSeq 2500 (2x100 bp) or NovaSeq (2x150 bp). In the paper's pipeline: MIGEC handled demultiplexing of reads and collapsing into UMI consensus sequences, while MiXCR performed V(D)J alignment. Using edgeR on replicate PBMC samples, clonotypes were called vaccine-responding if FDR was below 0.01 and the log2 fold change was above 5 up to day 15. Each bulk clonotype received a CD4 or CD8 identity based on whether the sequenced CD4 or CD8 repertoire contained that clonotype at higher abundance. In TCRdb, the public reads were trimmed at Q25 with fastp and aligned with MiXCR, with productive beta chains retained. Records with the same CDR3 protein are collapsed into one entry carrying the most frequent genes and DNA. The V and J calls and clone size are TCRdb's, not the authors'. This sample holds 250,000 or so distinct CDR3 sequences; approximately 3.6% were observed only once. The leading ten clones occupy about 20% of the sample.

This clonotype has ten or more counts. The target of this receptor is not known. No much larger clone exists at a distance of one base, and base qualities are not known. From the cysteine through the phenylalanine, the CDR3 covers 16 amino acids. Left in the record is the CDR3 DNA by itself, 48 bases read in frame from the first base. The germline V gene provides CDR1 SGHAT and CDR2 FQNNGV. Here V drops 4 bases and J drops 3 bases, and the junction holds 9 bases not matched to any gene. The label giving this sample's treatment or condition can be read as: live attenuated yellow fever vaccine strain. At each blood-draw timepoint, two biological replicates of bulk PBMCs were collected. A standard Ficoll-Paque protocol was used to isolate PBMCs from peripheral blood. TriZol was used to extract RNA from bulk PBMCs, CD4 and CD8 fractions, and dextramer-positive and dextramer-negative fractions.

This receptor was taken from a man aged 18 to 35 who received the YFV17D yellow fever vaccine. The specimen was PBMCs, collected 15 days after the yellow fever booster vaccination. The chain is assembled from TRBV11-2 and TRBJ1-3; 7 junctional bases match TRBD1. In nucleotide form, the sequence is TGTGCCAGCAGCTCTCTCCTTGACAGGGATGGAAACACCATATATTTT. Its product reads: CASSSLLDRDGNTIYF. Reference TRBV11-2 and TRBJ1-3 proteins supply the regions before and after the CDR3; the full variable domain is: EAGVAQSPRYKIIEKRQSVAFWCNPISGHATLYWYQQILGQGPKLLIQFQNNGVVDDSQLPKDRFSAERLKGVDSTLKIQPAKLEDSAVYLCASSSLLDRDGNTIYFGEGSWLTVV.